One sample yielded the 27 T cell receptor beta chains listed below, sequenced in a study of OX40 agonist ivuxolimab in advanced cancers. The library was produced with the immunoSEQ multiplex PCR assay. Imported from immuneACCESS, the table was reduced by TCRdb to in-frame sequences with V and J called. These copies leave out some clones; in studies compared against another copy, an unresolved V gene accounts for under half, and the cause of the remainder is not known. The sample records about 24,000 clones, roughly 85% of which are singletons. The ten largest clones take up 16% of the sample. Specimen: CD4+ or CD8+ T cells sorted from blood, collected in a trial of the OX40 agonist ivuxolimab. All receptors come from an adult with an advanced solid tumor such as melanoma, head and neck, liver or kidney cancer.

There are a few counts of this clone. This rearrangement joins TRBV5-1 to TRBJ2-1, with D maybe TRBD1 (5 bases). The CDR3 loop spans 13 amino acids. Germline V gene data show CDR1 as SGHRS and CDR2 as YFSETQ. Trimming pared 1 base from V and 4 bases from J, leaving 6 bases between. The DNA for the CDR3 is TGCGCCAGCAGCTTGCAGGGATACAATGAGCAGTTCTTC. Translation gives CASSLQGYNEQFF.

The chain couples TRBV7-8 to TRBJ2-1; D is perhaps TRBD1 (6 bases). The V and J ends lost 4 bases and 1 base respectively, with 11 bases between them. CDR1 is SGHVS, CDR2 FQNEAQ, per germline. The CDR3 contains 15 residues. CDR3 DNA: TGTGCCAGCAGCTCGTTTACAGGGTCCTACAATGAGCAGTTCTTC. It codes for CASSSFTGSYNEQFF.

This clone was observed once. This rearrangement joins TRBV5-1 to TRBJ1-6; no clear D. The CDR3 runs 13 residues. The germline V and J ends were trimmed by 1 base and 8 bases, with 7 bases remaining between them. The V gene's germline CDR1 is SGHRS and CDR2 YFSETQ. The CDR3 DNA sequence: TGCGCCAGCAGCTTGCTGGACGATTCACCCCTCCACTTT. Amino acids: CASSLLDDSPLHF. Looking up the rest from reference TRBV5-1 and TRBJ1-6 gives the full variable domain: KAGVTQTPRYLIKTRGQQVTLSCSPISGHRSVSWYQQTPGQGLQFLFEYFSETQRNKGNFPGRFSGRQFSNSRSEMNVSTLELGDSALYLCASSLLDDSPLHFGNGTRLTVT.

This rearrangement joins TRBV9 to TRBJ2-1, with TRBD2 matching over 12 bases. The J segment lost 4 bases and the V segment lost 1 base, leaving 9 bases of the junction unmatched. CDR1 and CDR2 from the germline V gene are SGDLS and YYNGEE. The CDR3 contains 18 residues. The CDR3 nucleotides read TGTGCCAGCAGCGTACGAGCTAGCGGGGGGGCTGGGTACAATGAGCAGTTCTTC. Its translation: CASSVRASGGAGYNEQFF. Full variable domain (missing parts from reference TRBV9 and TRBJ2-1): DSGVTQTPKHLITATGQRVTLRCSPRSGDLSVYWYQQSLDQGLQFLIQYYNGEERAKGNILERFSAQQFPDLHSELNLSSLELGDSALYFCASSVRASGGAGYNEQFFGPGTRLTVL.

This chain connects TRBV2 to TRBJ1-4, with 7 bases fitting TRBD1. V shed 5 bases and J 6 bases; nucleotides not matched to a gene: 9. Per the germline V gene, CDR1 is SNHLY and CDR2 is FYNNEI. The CDR3 spans 15 residues. The CDR3 DNA is TGTGCCAGCAGTCTAAACAGGGGAGGGCATGAAAAACTGTTTTTT. This translates into CASSLNRGGHEKLFF.

Here the CDR3 DNA reads TGTGCCAGCTCACCCACTGCCGGGGAGACAGATACGCAGTATTTT. It yields the protein CASSPTAGETDTQYF. The chain is built from TRBV18 and TRBJ2-3; maybe TRBD2 (5 bases). This CDR3 contains 15 residues. Trimming took off 3 bases at V and 3 bases at J, with 13 bases between the two ends. Per germline, CDR1 KGHSH and CDR2 LQKENI.

The chain has TRBV5-4 and TRBJ2-1; no clear D gene. The V and J ends lost 3 bases and 7 bases respectively, with 11 bases between them. CDR3 length equals 13 residues. Germline CDR1 SGHNT, CDR2 YYREEE (reference sequence). CDR3 DNA: TGTGCCAGCAGCTCGACGGAGTCAAATGAGCAGTTCTTC. As protein: CASSSTESNEQFF.

The CDR3 DNA is TGTGCCAGTAGTACTCCGGACAGGAGCTATGGCTACACCTTC. Protein product: CASSTPDRSYGYTF. The rearrangement joins TRBV19 to TRBJ1-2, with 7 bases that match TRBD1. This CDR3 comprises 14 residues. Germline V lookup: CDR1 LNHDA, CDR2 SQIVND (reference sequence). The trim removed 4 bases at V and 4 bases at J, leaving 6 bases unmatched.

This chain uses TRBV9 with TRBJ2-7; 10 bases line up with TRBD2. CDR1 SGDLS and CDR2 YYNGEE come from the germline V gene. V shed 0 bases, J shed 5 bases, and the junction held 11 bases outside the gene matches. The CDR3 runs 17 residues. Written as DNA, the CDR3 is TGTGCCAGCAGCGTAGGATTCCTAGCGGGAGAACCGGACGAGCAGTACTTC. This translates into CASSVGFLAGEPDEQYF.

The chain links TRBV30 to TRBJ2-1; TRBD2 matches 8 bases. The V gene's germline CDR1 is GTSNPN and CDR2 SVGIG (reference sequence). The CDR3 length is 16 residues. After removal of 4 bases from V and 5 bases from J, the junction contained 13 bases not matched to a gene. CDR3 DNA sequence: TGTGCCTGGAACCGCGCTTTGATAGCGGGGAACAATGAGCAGTTCTTC. Amino acid sequence: CAWNRALIAGNNEQFF. The whole variable domain, remainder taken from reference TRBV30 and TRBJ2-1, is SQTIHQWPATLVQPVGSPLSLECTVEGTSNPNLYWYRQAAGRGLQLLFYSVGIGQISSEVPQNLSASRPQDRQFILSSKKLLLSDSGFYLCAWNRALIAGNNEQFFGPGTRLTVL.

This chain links TRBV7-2 with TRBJ2-3; 7 bases fit TRBD1. The CDR3 is 15 amino acids. V shed 1 base and J 3 bases; nucleotides not matched to a gene: 4. Germline CDR1 SGHTA, CDR2 FQGNSA. The chain's CDR3 is CASSLVGQETDTQYF. In DNA, the CDR3 is TGTGCCAGCAGCTTAGTTGGACAGGAGACAGATACGCAGTATTTT.

This rearrangement joins TRBV23-1 to TRBJ2-7, with D tentatively TRBD1 or TRBD2 (5 bases each). TRBV23-1 belongs to the ORF category, with a function that is uncertain. The CDR3 is 18 residues long. V lost 2 bases, J lost 0 bases, and 20 bases lay in between. In DNA form, the CDR3 reads TGCGCCAGCAGTCAACGGAGGACAAGAGAGGTGTACTCCTACGAGCAGTACTTC. Translated: CASSQRRTREVYSYEQYF.

The chain uses TRBV18 and TRBJ2-1; tentatively, D is TRBD2 (6 bases). The CDR3 is 16 residues long. The V and J ends lost 4 bases and 0 bases respectively, with 13 bases between them. Per the germline V gene, CDR1 is KGHSH and CDR2 is LQKENI. CDR3 sequence: CASSQEAGLSYNEQFF. In DNA, the CDR3 is TGTGCCAGCTCACAAGAAGCGGGCCTCTCCTACAATGAGCAGTTCTTC.

V usage is TRBV9 and J usage is TRBJ2-2; D is ambiguous. This CDR3 has 12 residues. The V gene lost 5 bases and the J gene lost 6 bases, with 8 bases spanning the gap. Per the germline V gene, CDR1 is SGDLS and CDR2 is YYNGEE. The CDR3 loop is CASSKVAGELFF. CDR3 in DNA: TGTGCCAGCAGTAAGGTGGCCGGGGAGCTGTTTTTT.

Here the CDR3 reads CASSSEGGFEQYF. The DNA for the CDR3 is TGTGCCAGCAGCTCAGAGGGGGGCTTCGAGCAGTACTTC. V usage is TRBV11-3 and J usage is TRBJ2-7; D possibly uses TRBD1 or TRBD2 (6 bases each). CDR3 size: 13 residues. V was shortened by 4 bases and J by 6 bases, with 13 bases between the two germline ends. Germline CDR1 is SGHNT and CDR2 is YENEEA. The entire variable domain, with the rest obtained from reference TRBV11-3 and TRBJ2-7, is as follows: EAGVVQSPRYKIIEKKQPVAFWCNPISGHNTLYWYLQNLGQGPELLIRYENEEAVDDSQLPKDRFSAERLKGVDSTLKIQPAELGDSAVYLCASSSEGGFEQYFGPGTRLTVT.

There are a few counts of this clone. The chain is built from TRBV29-1 and TRBJ2-2; D is unclear. The CDR3 consists of 13 residues. The germline V gene encodes CDR1 SQVTM and CDR2 ANQGSEA. Trimming pared 7 bases from V and 1 base from J, leaving 10 bases between. CDR3 sequence: CSGHVVNTGELFF. Written as DNA, the CDR3 is TGCAGCGGGCACGTAGTGAACACCGGGGAGCTGTTTTTT.

This clone appeared a single time. V usage is TRBV6-5 and J usage is TRBJ2-5, with D unresolved. The CDR3 sequence is 15 residues long. Germline lookup yields CDR1 MNHEY and CDR2 SVGAGI. The ends were cut back, 2 bases at V and 2 bases at J, with 12 bases in the middle. The CDR3 DNA follows: TGTGCCAGCAGTTACGCTGTGGGCAGTCAAGAGACCCAGTACTTC. It yields the protein CASSYAVGSQETQYF.

The chain links TRBV19 to TRBJ1-1, with D possibly matching TRBD1 (6 bases). The CDR3 totals 13 residues. V shed 5 bases and J shed 4 bases, with 11 bases lying between them. Germline values: CDR1 LNHDA, CDR2 SQIVND (reference sequence). The CDR3 protein is CASSVGGSTEAFF. In DNA form, the CDR3 reads TGTGCCAGTAGTGTAGGGGGGTCCACTGAAGCTTTCTTT.

J is TRBJ1-5 and V is TRBV7-9; D gene uncertain. This CDR3 spans 12 amino acids. V lost 3 bases and J 4 bases, leaving 4 bases between the germline ends. Per germline, CDR1 SEHNR and CDR2 FQNEAQ (reference sequence). The CDR3 region has the DNA TGTGCCAGCAGCTTCCGGAATCAGCCCCAGCATTTT. It yields the protein CASSFRNQPQHF.

This clone was recorded only once. This chain uses TRBV9 with TRBJ1-1; D is undetermined. The ends were cut back, 0 bases at V and 1 base at J, with 7 bases in the middle. Germline CDR1 is SGDLS and CDR2 is YYNGEE. There are 14 residues in the CDR3. The CDR3 DNA reads as TGTGCCAGCAGCGTAGGGGTGGGGAACACTGAAGCTTTCTTT. Protein sequence: CASSVGVGNTEAFF.

This clone was found once. CDR3 nucleotide sequence: TGTGCCAGCAGTTACCCCGGGAAGGAGCAGTACTTC. Protein sequence: CASSYPGKEQYF. The chain uses TRBV6-6 and TRBJ2-7, with D possibly being TRBD2 (5 bases). Germline CDR1 is MNHNY and CDR2 is SVGAGI (reference sequence). The CDR3 contains 12 residues. Trimming stripped 2 bases from V and 7 bases from J, with 9 bases between.

The chain links TRBV5-5 to TRBJ2-7; D could derive from TRBD1 or TRBD2 (5 bases each). CDR1 and CDR2 (germline): SGHKS, YYEKEE (reference sequence). CDR3 size: 15 residues. Trimming cost V 5 bases and J 4 bases, with 19 bases left between them. CDR3 sequence reads: CASSPGLRDLYEQYF. CDR3 DNA: TGTGCCAGCAGTCCTGGACTGAGGGACCTATACGAGCAGTACTTC.

This clone was detected once. V usage is TRBV5-4 and J usage is TRBJ1-2, with D uncertain. Germline assignment: CDR1 SGHNT and CDR2 YYREEE (reference sequence). This CDR3 is 13 amino acids long. Trimming removed 4 bases from V and 7 bases from J, with 14 bases in between. The CDR3 DNA is TGTGCCAGCAGCCGACCGGACCTCGGTGGCTACACCTTC. Amino acid sequence: CASSRPDLGGYTF.

This chain uses TRBV5-1 with TRBJ2-3; D gene ambiguous. Trimming shortened V by 5 bases and J by 6 bases, and 10 bases separated the two germline ends. Germline V CDR1 and CDR2: SGHRS, YFSETQ. The CDR3 runs to 12 residues. CDR3 region: CASRYAVDTQYF. In nucleotides, the CDR3 is TGCGCCAGCAGATATGCAGTGGATACGCAGTATTTT.

This sequence joins TRBV27 and TRBJ2-7; D is perhaps TRBD1 (6 bases). V lost 2 bases and J 2 bases, leaving 10 bases between the germline ends. Germline CDR1 reads MNHEY; CDR2 reads SMNVEV (reference sequence). The CDR3 has 14 residues. The CDR3 DNA sequence: TGTGCCAGCAGTTTAGTTCAGGGGCCCTACGAGCAGTACTTC. Translated: CASSLVQGPYEQYF.

This rearrangement joins TRBV9 to TRBJ1-1; the D gene is possibly TRBD1 (6 bases). The V and J ends lost 0 bases and 8 bases respectively, with 14 bases between them. The CDR3 consists of 14 residues. Germline CDR1 reads SGDLS; CDR2 reads YYNGEE. The CDR3 loop is CASSVDASDSEAFF. The CDR3 DNA reads as TGTGCCAGCAGCGTAGACGCCTCGGACAGCGAAGCTTTCTTT.

J is TRBJ1-1 and V is TRBV6-5, with D uncertain. The V gene's germline CDR1 is MNHEY and CDR2 SVGAGI. The CDR3 length is 16 residues. V was clipped by 3 bases and J by 10 bases, with 24 bases between them. CDR3 residues: CASSYSARNLVFGAFF. The CDR3 region has the DNA TGTGCCAGCAGTTATAGTGCCCGGAATTTGGTTTTCGGAGCTTTCTTT.